This paragraph reports one T cell receptor (beta chain). Its antigen is not identified. The CDR3 spans 13 residues. Deletions cut 3 bases from V and 7 bases from J, with 12 bases between. Quantitative molecular-barcoded 5'-RACE generated the TCR beta libraries. TCRdb reprocessed the 5' RACE reads via MiXCR and lists one record per CDR3 protein. The data hold about 240,000 distinct CDR3 sequences, with roughly a quarter observed a single time. The data were taken from a study of CD8 T cells in ankylosing spondylitis. Study-wide findings and caveats: Fewer than ten highly homologous variants made up a TCR beta motif that seemed to typify ankylosing spondylitis blood. It was reported that disease-linked clones were significantly enriched in matched ankylosing spondylitis synovial fluid.

The origin of this receptor is a male donor with ankylosing spondylitis or in good health (not recorded which). Sample: blood, either unsorted or a sorted T cell fraction (not recorded which). This chain uses TRBV12-3 or TRBV12-4 with TRBJ1-2; D is unresolved. CDR3 sequence reads: CASSFLGAGGYTF. The CDR3 coding sequence is TGTGCCAGCAGTTTTTTGGGCGCGGGTGGCTACACCTTC.